Detailed here is one T cell receptor (beta chain). In the study's own analysis: Amplification of reference gene primers was used by the study to estimate nucleated cell counts. Produced via immunoSEQ multiplex PCR; TCRdb's table is partial and in-frame only. For V, J and clone size, that table is used; D and trimming come from the DNA. The table has 120,000 to 150,000 clones, 80% to 90% seen once. Per the germline V gene, CDR1 is SGHRS and CDR2 is YFSETQ. The CDR3 spans 16 residues. V lost 1 base, J lost 6 bases, and 7 bases stayed unmatched. This entry belongs to a study of blood T cell repertoires in COVID-19.

The TCR sequence derives from an elderly man with acute or convalescent COVID-19. The chain is built from TRBV5-1 and TRBJ1-6; 7 bases align to TRBD1. The material sequenced was peripheral blood. CDR3 DNA sequence: TGCGCCAGCAGCTTGACTGGACAGGCGACTAATTCACCCCTCCACTTT. This sequence encodes CASSLTGQATNSPLHF. The entire variable domain, with the rest obtained from reference TRBV5-1 and TRBJ1-6, is as follows: KAGVTQTPRYLIKTRGQQVTLSCSPISGHRSVSWYQQTPGQGLQFLFEYFSETQRNKGNFPGRFSGRQFSNSRSEMNVSTLELGDSALYLCASSLTGQATNSPLHFGNGTRLTVT.